The clone carrying this T cell receptor beta chain showed up just a few times. The antigen is unknown. Germline V gene sequence: CDR1 DFQATT, CDR2 SNEGSKA (reference sequence). CDR3 length: 14 residues. V dropped 4 bases and J dropped 6; count of bases not matched to a gene: 6. Each cDNA got a UMI-containing oligo ligated at its 3' end. An equimolar mix of RC1.1 and RC1.2 primed the beta chain across TRBC1 and TRBC2. TCRdb redid the calling of the UMI-ligation and nested PCR reads with MiXCR, one entry per CDR3 protein. The table includes 45,000 to 65,000 distinct CDR3 sequences, roughly an eighth detected once. These data originate in a study of quantifying T cell responses using KT2 cells. The overall study: TCR alpha and beta constant-region primers primed reverse transcription of RNA. General observations from the study: KT2 sequences were detected down to about one KT2 cell per 100,000 PBMC.

The source is a human donor. The chain is built from TRBV20-1 and TRBJ2-2; 9 bases are a match to TRBD2. Sequenced material: PBMCs spiked with cells of the T cell clone KT2. The CDR3 coding sequence is TGCAGTGCTAAGGCGGGGGGGCCTGCCGGGGAGCTGTTTTTT. It is translated as CSAKAGGPAGELFF.